The 21 T cell receptor beta chains below were found in one sample sequenced in a study of cytomegalovirus exposure and HLA in healthy donors. The PCR had 60 Vbeta and 13 Jbeta primers. Produced via immunoSEQ multiplex PCR; TCRdb's table is partial and in-frame only. The top ten clones hold approximately 2.8% of a sample with tens of thousands of clones, approximately 79% of them seen once. The sequencing sample was made of PBMCs. The source is a man younger than 45 in good health and CMV-seronegative.

This chain joins TRBV4-1 and TRBJ2-7; 9 nucleotides line up with TRBD1. The V gene end was trimmed by 3 bases and the J gene end by 0 bases; junction bases not matched to a gene: 6. CDR1 and CDR2 from the germline V gene are MGHRA and YSYEKL. This CDR3 spans 16 amino acids. The CDR3 region is CASSQDGQGISYEQYF. CDR3 DNA: TGCGCCAGCAGCCAGGACGGACAGGGGATCTCCTACGAGCAGTACTTC.

The CDR3 DNA sequence: TGTGCCAGTAGTATAGCGGTGAGGAACACTGAAGCTTTCTTT. Protein product: CASSIAVRNTEAFF. The chain links TRBV19 to TRBJ1-1; no clear D gene. The ends were cut back, 1 base at V and 1 base at J, with 7 bases in the middle. The V gene's germline CDR1 is LNHDA and CDR2 SQIVND (reference sequence). This CDR3 is built from 14 residues.

The chain combines TRBV6-6 with TRBJ1-2, with 8 bases aligning to TRBD1. J was trimmed by 10 bases and V by 4 bases; bases with no gene match: 17. CDR3 size: 16 residues. Per the germline V gene, CDR1 is MNHNY and CDR2 is SVGAGI (reference sequence). As DNA, the CDR3 is TGTGCCAGCAGTTTGACCCTGACAGGGGACGTAGGTGACTACACCTTC. This gives the protein CASSLTLTGDVGDYTF.

This clone was observed a few times. V is TRBV7-8 and J is TRBJ1-5; a weak D match, TRBD1 (5 bases). The CDR3 totals 16 residues. From germline, CDR1 is SGHVS and CDR2 FQNEAQ. With 0 bases removed from V and 6 bases from J, the gap between germline ends came to 15 bases. The CDR3 spells CASSLASGGMGQPQHF. The CDR3 DNA reads as TGTGCCAGCAGCTTAGCCAGCGGGGGGATGGGTCAGCCCCAGCATTTT.

This clone was counted once. The chain joins TRBV18 to TRBJ2-5; 12 bases agree with TRBD2. The CDR3 is made up of 14 amino acids. Looked up from germline, CDR1 is KGHSH and CDR2 is LQKENI. The V gene end was trimmed by 5 bases and the J gene end by 5 bases; junction bases not matched to a gene: 3. The CDR3 DNA reads as TGTGCCAGCTCAACACTAGCGGGGGGCGAGACCCAGTACTTC. Its translation: CASSTLAGGETQYF. Supplemented by reference TRBV18 and TRBJ2-5, the full variable domain reads NAGVMQNPRHLVRRRGQEARLRCSPMKGHSHVYWYRQLPEEGLKFMVYLQKENIIDESGMPKERFSAEFPKEGPSILRIQQVVRGDSAAYFCASSTLAGGETQYFGPGTRLLVL.

V is TRBV2 and J is TRBJ1-3; 7 nucleotides agree with TRBD1. Germline V gene data show CDR1 as SNHLY and CDR2 as FYNNEI. The junction had 9 bases not matched to a gene; V was cut back by 5 bases and J by 2 bases. The CDR3 is made up of 16 amino acids. The CDR3 here is CASSPIITGAGNTIYF. The CDR3 DNA is TGTGCCAGCAGTCCGATAATAACAGGGGCTGGAAACACCATATATTTT.

The V and J genes are TRBV6-6 and TRBJ1-1; 7 bases align to TRBD1. Per the germline V gene, CDR1 is MNHNY and CDR2 is SVGAGI (reference sequence). The V and J ends lost 10 bases and 6 bases, in that order; junction bases with no gene match: 20. The CDR3 length is 16 residues. CDR3 region: CATVDREIEFWAEAFF. The CDR3 DNA is TGTGCCACCGTCGACAGGGAAATTGAATTTTGGGCTGAAGCTTTCTTT.

The chain uses TRBV6-1 and TRBJ1-1; no reliable D call. V was trimmed by 2 bases and J by 4 bases, leaving 11 bases between them. Germline V gene lookup returns CDR1 MNHNS and CDR2 SASEGT. The CDR3 extends over 14 amino acids. In DNA form, the CDR3 reads TGTGCCAGCAGTGAATTGGATCGGGGCACTGAAGCTTTCTTT. The encoded protein is CASSELDRGTEAFF.

The sample holds a few counts of this clone. The chain is built from TRBV25-1 and TRBJ1-1, with a possible D match to TRBD1 (5 bases). The germline CDR1 and CDR2 sequences are MGHDK and SYGVNS. Between the trimmed V and J ends, which lost 8 bases and 5 bases, there was a span of 12 bases. The CDR3 runs to 12 residues. The CDR3 bases are TGTGCCAGCCTTGGGGGGGGGACTGAAGCTTTCTTT. Translating gives CASLGGGTEAFF.

In this sample, this clone turned up once. The V call is TRBV7-2, the J call TRBJ2-7; D possibly corresponds to TRBD2 (6 bases). V was shortened by 0 bases and J by 4 bases, with 16 bases between the two germline ends. Germline assignment: CDR1 SGHTA and CDR2 FQGNSA. CDR3 size: 16 residues. CDR3 protein: CASSLAGGPPGYEQYF. In DNA, the CDR3 is TGTGCCAGCAGCTTAGCGGGGGGTCCTCCAGGGTACGAGCAGTACTTC.

To note about this clone: The same CDR3 is also encoded by other DNA sequences in this sample. The CDR3 sequence is CASSGGSSGNTIYF. The CDR3 DNA is TGCGCCAGCAGCGGCGGATCCTCTGGAAACACCATATATTTT. This rearrangement joins TRBV5-1 to TRBJ1-3; D not certain. The CDR3 totals 14 residues. The V and J ends lost 4 bases and 0 bases respectively, with 8 bases between them. Per germline, CDR1 SGHRS and CDR2 YFSETQ.

This chain connects TRBV14 to TRBJ1-2; no firm D call. The V gene's germline CDR1 is SGHDN and CDR2 FVKESK. The CDR3 spans 13 residues. Trimming removed 5 bases at V and 2 bases at J, with 9 bases between. CDR3 amino acids: CASSKYTNYGYTF. For the CDR3, the DNA is TGTGCCAGCAGCAAGTACACAAACTATGGCTACACCTTC.

The chain combines TRBV6-4 with TRBJ1-5, with D unresolved. Germline CDR1 and CDR2: MRHNA and SNTAGT. Trimming removed 3 bases from V and 0 bases from J, with 18 bases in between. There are 18 residues in the CDR3. CDR3 DNA: TGTGCCAGCAGTGATATGTTTTATTTCCGGTATAGCAATCAGCCCCAGCATTTT. Amino acid sequence: CASSDMFYFRYSNQPQHF.

This clone occurred once. This chain connects TRBV5-4 to TRBJ2-5; D possibly corresponds to TRBD1 (5 bases). CDR3 length equals 15 residues. The V end lost 1 base, the J end lost 2 bases, and 12 bases lay between the germline ends. CDR1 SGHNT and CDR2 YYREEE come from the germline V gene (reference sequence). CDR3 in DNA: TGTGCCAGCAGCTTGTACGGACGGACACAAGAGACCCAGTACTTC. It yields the protein CASSLYGRTQETQYF.

The chain links TRBV6-6 to TRBJ1-3, with TRBD1 identical over 8 bases. V lost 10 bases, J lost 1 base, and 9 bases stayed unmatched. The germline V gene has CDR1 MNHNY and CDR2 SVGAGI (reference sequence). This CDR3 has 15 residues. The DNA of the CDR3 is TGTGCCATCTACGACACAGGGGGATCTGGAAACACCATATATTTT. Translating it yields CAIYDTGGSGNTIYF.

This chain uses TRBV5-1 with TRBJ2-2, with TRBD1 as a possible D gene (5 bases). Trimming pared 1 base from V and 1 base from J, leaving 8 bases between. The CDR3 has 15 amino acids. Germline lookup yields CDR1 SGHRS and CDR2 YFSETQ. As DNA, the CDR3 is TGCGCCAGCAGCTTGAAACAGGTGAACACCGGGGAGCTGTTTTTT. It codes for CASSLKQVNTGELFF. Drawing the rest from reference TRBV5-1 and TRBJ2-2, the complete variable domain is KAGVTQTPRYLIKTRGQQVTLSCSPISGHRSVSWYQQTPGQGLQFLFEYFSETQRNKGNFPGRFSGRQFSNSRSEMNVSTLELGDSALYLCASSLKQVNTGELFFGEGSRLTVL.

The chain is built from TRBV4-2 and TRBJ2-7, with D possibly matching TRBD1 (6 bases). Germline CDR1 is LGHNA and CDR2 is YNFKEQ. The V end was cut by 3 bases, the J end by 7 bases, with 22 bases between. The CDR3 is made up of 16 amino acids. Written as DNA, the CDR3 is TGTGCCAGCAGCCACCTCCTAGGAGAACAGGGAAGGGAGCAGTACTTC. This translates into CASSHLLGEQGREQYF.

This clone was counted only a few times. The rearrangement uses TRBV18 and TRBJ1-1, with D perhaps matching TRBD1 (6 bases). V dropped 8 bases and J dropped 6 bases, with 22 bases sitting between them. The CDR3 has 15 residues. CDR1 is KGHSH and CDR2 is LQKENI in the germline V gene. CDR3 residues: CASARGPGEISEAFF. CDR3 coding DNA: TGTGCCAGCGCCCGGGGTCCAGGGGAGATCTCTGAAGCTTTCTTT.

V usage is TRBV25-1 and J usage is TRBJ1-2; no clear D. The CDR3 sequence is 13 residues long. Germline CDR1 and CDR2: MGHDK and SYGVNS. Trimming took 2 bases from V and 3 from J, leaving 7 bases between them. The CDR3 DNA follows: TGTGCCAGCAGTGAACGAGTGGACTATGGCTACACCTTC. It is translated as CASSERVDYGYTF.

CDR3 nucleotides: TGCAGCGTTCGGACTAGCGGCTCTTCTACGCAGTATTTT. Protein sequence: CSVRTSGSSTQYF. J is TRBJ2-3 and V is TRBV29-1, with TRBD2 matching 10 bases. The trim removed 5 bases at V and 8 bases at J, leaving 7 bases unmatched. CDR3 length equals 13 residues. The germline CDR1 and CDR2 sequences are SQVTM and ANQGSEA.

J is TRBJ2-5 and V is TRBV7-2; D remains unclear. Germline CDR1 and CDR2: SGHTA and FQGNSA. V lost 4 bases to trimming and J lost 4 bases, with 10 bases between them. The length of the CDR3 is 13 residues. Here the CDR3 reads CASSSDSLETQYF. The CDR3 coding sequence is TGTGCCAGCAGCTCCGACTCACTAGAGACCCAGTACTTC. Full variable domain (missing parts from reference TRBV7-2 and TRBJ2-5): GAGVSQSPSNKVTEKGKDVELRCDPISGHTALYWYRQSLGQGLEFLIYFQGNSAPDKSGLPSDRFSAERTGGSVSTLTIQRTQQEDSAVYLCASSSDSLETQYFGPGTRLLVL.